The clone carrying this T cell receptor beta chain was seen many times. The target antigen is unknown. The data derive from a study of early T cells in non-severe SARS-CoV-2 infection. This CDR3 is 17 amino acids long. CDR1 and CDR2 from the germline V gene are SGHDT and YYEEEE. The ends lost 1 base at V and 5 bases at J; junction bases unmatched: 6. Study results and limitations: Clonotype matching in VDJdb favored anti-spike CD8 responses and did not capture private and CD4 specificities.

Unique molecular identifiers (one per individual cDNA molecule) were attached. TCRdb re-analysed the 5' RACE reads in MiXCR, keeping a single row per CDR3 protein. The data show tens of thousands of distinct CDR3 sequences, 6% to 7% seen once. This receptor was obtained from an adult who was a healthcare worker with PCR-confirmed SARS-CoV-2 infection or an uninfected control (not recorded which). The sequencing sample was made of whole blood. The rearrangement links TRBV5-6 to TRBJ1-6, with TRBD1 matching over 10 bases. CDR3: CASSLYGTGVHNSPLHF. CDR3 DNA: TGTGCCAGCAGCTTGTACGGGACAGGGGTCCATAATTCACCCCTCCACTTT.